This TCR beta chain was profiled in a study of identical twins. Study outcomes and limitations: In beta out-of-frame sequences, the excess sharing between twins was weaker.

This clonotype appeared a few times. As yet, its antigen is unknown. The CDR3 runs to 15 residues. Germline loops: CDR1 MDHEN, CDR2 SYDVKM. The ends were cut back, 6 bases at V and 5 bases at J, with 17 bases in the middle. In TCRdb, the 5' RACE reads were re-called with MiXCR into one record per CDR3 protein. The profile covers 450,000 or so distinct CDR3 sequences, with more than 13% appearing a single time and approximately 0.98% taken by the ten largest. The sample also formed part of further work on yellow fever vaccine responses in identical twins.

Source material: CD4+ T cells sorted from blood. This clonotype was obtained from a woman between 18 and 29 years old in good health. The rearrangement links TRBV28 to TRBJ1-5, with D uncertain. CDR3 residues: CASSPEAGTYQPQHF. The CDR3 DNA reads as TGTGCCAGCAGCCCGGAGGCAGGAACTTATCAGCCCCAGCATTTT.